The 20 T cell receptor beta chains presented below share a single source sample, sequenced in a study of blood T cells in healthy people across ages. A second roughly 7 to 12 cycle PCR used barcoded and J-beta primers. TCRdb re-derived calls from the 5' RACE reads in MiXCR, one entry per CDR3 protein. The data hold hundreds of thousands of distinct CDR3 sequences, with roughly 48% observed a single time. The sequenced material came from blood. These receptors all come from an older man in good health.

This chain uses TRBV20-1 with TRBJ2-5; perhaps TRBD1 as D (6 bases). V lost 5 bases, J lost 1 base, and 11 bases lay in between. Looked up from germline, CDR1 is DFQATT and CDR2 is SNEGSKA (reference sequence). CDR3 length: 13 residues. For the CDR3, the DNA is TGCAGTGCTGCCAGACAGGTCCAAGAGACCCAGTACTTC. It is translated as CSAARQVQETQYF.

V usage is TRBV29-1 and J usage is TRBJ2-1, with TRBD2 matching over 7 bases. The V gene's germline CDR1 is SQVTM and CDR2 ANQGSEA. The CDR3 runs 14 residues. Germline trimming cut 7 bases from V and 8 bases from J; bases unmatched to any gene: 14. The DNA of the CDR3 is TGCAGCGCCAGAGGGCGGGGGACCTCCTATGAGCAGTTCTTC. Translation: CSARGRGTSYEQFF.

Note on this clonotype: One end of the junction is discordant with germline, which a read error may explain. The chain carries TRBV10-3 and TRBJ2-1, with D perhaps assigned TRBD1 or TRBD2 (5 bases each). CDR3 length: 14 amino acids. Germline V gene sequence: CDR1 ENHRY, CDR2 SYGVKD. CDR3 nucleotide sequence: TGTGCCATCAGTGAGGGGGGATCCTGCAATGAGCAGTTCTTC. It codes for CAISEGGSCNEQFF.

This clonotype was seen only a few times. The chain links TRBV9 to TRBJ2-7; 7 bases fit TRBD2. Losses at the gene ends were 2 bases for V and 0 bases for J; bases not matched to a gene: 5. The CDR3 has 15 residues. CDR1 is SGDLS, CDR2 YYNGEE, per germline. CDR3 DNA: TGTGCCAGCAGCGTCGAGAGCGGGACCTCCTACGAGCAGTACTTC. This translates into CASSVESGTSYEQYF.

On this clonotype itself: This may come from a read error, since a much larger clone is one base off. This chain's CDR3 is CASSPNWGRPQETQFF. The CDR3, as DNA: TGTGCCAGCAGCCCCAACTGGGGCCGTCCCCAAGAGACCCAGTTCTTC. The gene calls are TRBV6-6 and TRBJ2-1; D might be TRBD1 (5 bases). V lost 6 bases, J lost 13 bases, and 28 bases lay in between. In germline, CDR1 is MNHNY, CDR2 SVGAGI (reference sequence). This CDR3 contains 16 residues.

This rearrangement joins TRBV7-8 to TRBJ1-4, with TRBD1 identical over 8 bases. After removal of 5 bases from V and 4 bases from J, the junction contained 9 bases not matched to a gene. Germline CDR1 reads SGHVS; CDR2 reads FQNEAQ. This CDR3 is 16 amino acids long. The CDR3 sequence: CASSAGQVNRNEKLFF. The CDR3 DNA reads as TGTGCCAGCAGCGCGGGACAGGTCAATCGTAATGAAAAACTGTTTTTT.

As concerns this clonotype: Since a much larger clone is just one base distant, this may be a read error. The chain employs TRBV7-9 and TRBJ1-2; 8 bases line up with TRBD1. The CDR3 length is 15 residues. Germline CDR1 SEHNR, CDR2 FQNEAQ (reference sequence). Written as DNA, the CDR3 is TGTACCAGCAGCTCTTGGGACAGGCAATACTATGGCTACACCTTC. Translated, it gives CTSSSWDRQYYGYTF.

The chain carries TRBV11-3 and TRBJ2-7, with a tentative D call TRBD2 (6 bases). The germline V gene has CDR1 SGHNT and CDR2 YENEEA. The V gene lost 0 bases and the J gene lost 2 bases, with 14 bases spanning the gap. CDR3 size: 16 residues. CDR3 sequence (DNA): TGTGCCAGCAGCTTAGAGAAGGGAGGAGGAACCTACGAGCAGTACTTC. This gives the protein CASSLEKGGGTYEQYF.

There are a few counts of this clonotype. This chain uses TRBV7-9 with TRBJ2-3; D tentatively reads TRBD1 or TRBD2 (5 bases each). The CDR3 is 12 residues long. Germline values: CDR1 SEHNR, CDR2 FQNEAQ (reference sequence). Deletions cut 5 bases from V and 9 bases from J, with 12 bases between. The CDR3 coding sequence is TGTGCCAGCAGCCGAGAGGGGACCACGCAGTATTTT. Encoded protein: CASSREGTTQYF.

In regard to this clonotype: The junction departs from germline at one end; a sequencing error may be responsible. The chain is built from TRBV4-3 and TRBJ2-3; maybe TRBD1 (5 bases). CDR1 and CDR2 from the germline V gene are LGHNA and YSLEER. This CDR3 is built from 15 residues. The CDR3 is CASSQDSGRTGTQYF. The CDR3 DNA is TGCGCCAGCAGCCAAGACAGTGGACGCACAGGTACGCAGTATTTT.

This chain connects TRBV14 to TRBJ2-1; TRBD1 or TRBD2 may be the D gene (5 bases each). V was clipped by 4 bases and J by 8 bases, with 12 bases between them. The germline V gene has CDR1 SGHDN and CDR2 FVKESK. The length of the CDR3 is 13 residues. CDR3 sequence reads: CASSLGPGYEQFF. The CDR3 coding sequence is TGTGCCAGCAGCCTGGGACCCGGGTATGAGCAGTTCTTC.

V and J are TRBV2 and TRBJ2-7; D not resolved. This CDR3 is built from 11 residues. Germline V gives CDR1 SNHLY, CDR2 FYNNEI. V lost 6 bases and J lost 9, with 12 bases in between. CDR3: CASRNIRRQYF. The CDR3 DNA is TGTGCCAGCAGAAACATCCGAAGGCAGTACTTC.

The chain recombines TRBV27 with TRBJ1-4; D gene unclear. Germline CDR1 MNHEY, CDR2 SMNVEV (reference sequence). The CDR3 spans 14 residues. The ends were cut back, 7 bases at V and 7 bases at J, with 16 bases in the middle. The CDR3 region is CASTQTGFGEKLFF. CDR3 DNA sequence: TGTGCCAGCACCCAGACGGGGTTCGGTGAAAAACTGTTTTTT.

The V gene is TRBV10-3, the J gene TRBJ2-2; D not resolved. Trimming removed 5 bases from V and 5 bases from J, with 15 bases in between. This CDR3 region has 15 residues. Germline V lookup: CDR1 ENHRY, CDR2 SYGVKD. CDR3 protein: CAISTNPTMTGELFF. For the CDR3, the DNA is TGTGCCATCAGTACCAACCCCACTATGACCGGGGAGCTGTTTTTT.

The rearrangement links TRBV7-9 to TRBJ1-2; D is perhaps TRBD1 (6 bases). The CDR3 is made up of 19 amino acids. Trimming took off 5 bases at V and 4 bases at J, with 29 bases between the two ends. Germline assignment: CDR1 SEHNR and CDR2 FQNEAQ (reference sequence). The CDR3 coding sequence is TGTGCCAGCAGCGCCTATAATGGGGACACCGATCCGAACTCCTATGGCTACACCTTC. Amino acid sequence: CASSAYNGDTDPNSYGYTF.

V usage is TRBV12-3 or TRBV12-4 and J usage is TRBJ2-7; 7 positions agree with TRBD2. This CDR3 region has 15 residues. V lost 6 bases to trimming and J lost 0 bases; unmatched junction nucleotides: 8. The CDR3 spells CASSREATSSYEQYF. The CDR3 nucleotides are TGTGCCAGCAGCCGGGAGGCTACGAGCTCCTACGAGCAGTACTTC.

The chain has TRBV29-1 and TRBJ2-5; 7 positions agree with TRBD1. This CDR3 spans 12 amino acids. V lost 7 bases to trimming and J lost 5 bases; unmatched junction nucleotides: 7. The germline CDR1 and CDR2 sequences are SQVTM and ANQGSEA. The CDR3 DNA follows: TGCAGCGGAATCACAGGGGTCGAGACCCAGTACTTC. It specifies CSGITGVETQYF.

The CDR3 DNA sequence: TGTGCCATCAGTGGGTTTTTCCGGGGATTTTACTACAATGAGCAGTTCTTC. The encoded protein is CAISGFFRGFYYNEQFF. This chain links TRBV10-3 with TRBJ2-1, with D possibly being TRBD2 (5 bases). The V end lost 4 bases, the J end lost 3 bases, and 19 bases lay between the germline ends. In germline, CDR1 is ENHRY, CDR2 SYGVKD. There are 17 residues in the CDR3.

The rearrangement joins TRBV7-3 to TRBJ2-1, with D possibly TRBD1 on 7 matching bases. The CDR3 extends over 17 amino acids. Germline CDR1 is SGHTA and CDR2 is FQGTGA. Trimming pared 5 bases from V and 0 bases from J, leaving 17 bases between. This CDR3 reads CASSPQGGRSSYNEQFF. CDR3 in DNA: TGTGCCAGCAGCCCGCAGGGGGGCCGGAGCTCCTACAATGAGCAGTTCTTC.

The DNA for the CDR3 is TGTGCCAGCAGCTTATCCCTAGCGGGGGACAATGAGCAGTTCTTC. Translated: CASSLSLAGDNEQFF. V gene TRBV11-1 combines with J gene TRBJ2-1; the match to TRBD2 covers 10 bases. This CDR3 is built from 15 residues. V dropped 2 bases and J dropped 5; count of bases not matched to a gene: 3. The germline CDR1 and CDR2 sequences are SGHAT and FQDESV (reference sequence).